This is a list of T cell receptor beta chains from one sample in a study of CD8 T cells in ankylosing spondylitis. TCRdb reprocessed the 5' RACE reads via MiXCR and lists one record per CDR3 protein. Seen here are 150,000 to 200,000 distinct CDR3 sequences, around a tenth observed once, and the top ten hold about 27%. Input material: blood, either unsorted or a sorted T cell fraction (not recorded which). The origin of the receptors is a male donor with ankylosing spondylitis or in good health (not recorded which). The CDR3 runs from the conserved cysteine through the conserved F or W. D genes are given only for firm matches. Expanded clones are given a class, and other clones once, few, many or no size at all.

j_call v_call d_call clone_size cdr3_nt cdr3_aa
TRBJ2-7 TRBV7-6 . . TGTGCCAGCAGCTTAGCGCACATAGGGGGAAACGAGCAGTACTTC CASSLAHIGGNEQYF
TRBJ1-5 TRBV7-2 . . TGTGCCAGCAGCTACAGACAGGGCAATCAGCCCCAGCATTTT CASSYRQGNQPQHF
TRBJ2-6 TRBV12-3/TRBV12-4 . few TGTGCCAGCAGTTTAGCTGGTGGTGAGGCCAACGTCCTGACTTTC CASSLAGGEANVLTF
TRBJ2-7 TRBV2 . few TGTGCCAGCAGCCTTCGGACGGGAGAGCAGTACTTC CASSLRTGEQYF
TRBJ2-1 TRBV4-1 . many TGCGCCAGCAGCCAAGACCTGGTTACGGGAGTCGACAATGAGCAGTTCTTC CASSQDLVTGVDNEQFF
TRBJ1-5 TRBV12-3/TRBV12-4 . many TGTGCCAGCAGTTTAAGCGGCAGATATCAGCCCCAGCATTTT CASSLSGRYQPQHF
TRBJ1-6 TRBV5-1 TRBD1 many TGCGCCAGCAGTTGGGACAGGGGTAAAAATTCACCCCTCCACTTT CASSWDRGKNSPLHF
TRBJ2-6 TRBV5-5 . few TGTGCCAGCAGCTTGGGACAGATCTCTGGGGCCAACGTCCTGACTTTC CASSLGQISGANVLTF
TRBJ1-5 TRBV2 . many TGTGCCAGCAGTGAAAGGCTCAATCAGCCCCAGCATTTT CASSERLNQPQHF
TRBJ1-2 TRBV6-5 . few TGTGCCAGCAGTTTCGGGGGGGGCTACACCTTC CASSFGGGYTF
TRBJ1-5 TRBV9 . many TGTGCCAGCAGCGGCGACAGTAGCAATCAGCCCCAGCATTTT CASSGDSSNQPQHF
TRBJ2-7 TRBV12-3/TRBV12-4 . many TGTGCCAGCACTCACAGGGGAGGGGGCTACGAGCAGTACTTC CASTHRGGGYEQYF
TRBJ2-1 TRBV5-1 TRBD2 many TGCGCCAGCGGCACTAGCGGGAGTTGGTACAATGAGCAGTTCTTC CASGTSGSWYNEQFF
TRBJ2-7 TRBV27 TRBD2 many TGTGCCAGCAGTCAAGGTAGGCGGGGGATCTACGAGCAGTACTTC CASSQGRRGIYEQYF
TRBJ1-1 TRBV5-1 TRBD1 many TGCGCCAGCAGCTACGATCCGGGACAGGGGAACACTGAAGCTTTCTTT CASSYDPGQGNTEAFF
TRBJ2-7 TRBV7-8 . many TGTGCCAGCAGCTCTATTTCTAAAGGCTACGAGCAGTACTTC CASSSISKGYEQYF
TRBJ2-7 TRBV29-1 TRBD1 . TGCAGCGTTGGGACAGGTCCCTACGAGCAGTACTTC CSVGTGPYEQYF
TRBJ2-2 TRBV27 TRBD1 . TGTGTCAGCAGACCGGGACAGGGAAAGAACACCGGGGAGCTGTTTTTT CVSRPGQGKNTGELFF
TRBJ2-1 TRBV29-1 . many TGCAGCGTTTACGGGACTGTCAATGAGCAGTTCTTC CSVYGTVNEQFF
TRBJ1-1 TRBV20-1 TRBD1 many TGCAGTGCGCGGACAGGACAGGGGGCTGGGCGCACTGAAGCTTTCTTT CSARTGQGAGRTEAFF
TRBJ2-2 TRBV6-1 TRBD1 . TGTGCCCTCCGGACAGGGGTGAACACCGGGGAGCTGTTTTTT CALRTGVNTGELFF
TRBJ2-3 TRBV5-1 . . TGCGCCAGCAGCTCAGGGGATACAGATACGCAGTATTTT CASSSGDTDTQYF
TRBJ2-2 TRBV9 TRBD2 few TGTGCCAGCACCGCGGGGGCGAACACCGGGGAGCTGTTTTTT CASTAGANTGELFF
TRBJ2-5 TRBV6-1 . many TGTGCCAGCACCCCTCCCGGTCGAGAGACCCAGTACTTC CASTPPGRETQYF
TRBJ2-2 TRBV7-8 . many TGTGCCAGCAGCTTTCTTAGCAGCGGGGAGCTGTTTTTT CASSFLSSGELFF
TRBJ1-6 TRBV6-5 . many TGTGCCAGCGGACAACCGGGGATAGCCCTCCACTTT CASGQPGIALHF
TRBJ2-7 TRBV7-2 TRBD2 . TGTGCCAGCAGCTTAGAGGGCGGGACTAATTACGAGCAGTACTTC CASSLEGGTNYEQYF
TRBJ2-1 TRBV12-3/TRBV12-4 . many TGTGCCAGCAGTTTTGGGCGCCGAGATGAGCAGTTCTTC CASSFGRRDEQFF
TRBJ2-1 TRBV29-1 . many TGCAGCGTTGCACGGGGGTTGGATGAGCAGTTCTTC CSVARGLDEQFF
TRBJ2-5 TRBV20-1 . . TGCAGTGCTAAACGGGAGACATTGGAGACCCAGTACTTC CSAKRETLETQYF
TRBJ2-7 TRBV6-2/TRBV6-3 . many TGTGCCAGTGGGGCCAACTACGAGCAGTACTTC CASGANYEQYF
TRBJ2-2 TRBV7-2 . . TGTGCCAGCAGCTCCAACTCATGGGGAAACACCGGGGAGCTGTTTTTT CASSSNSWGNTGELFF
TRBJ1-6 TRBV5-4 . . TGTGCCAGCAGAGGGTCTGGGGGCCTTATGGATTCACCCCTCCACTTT CASRGSGGLMDSPLHF
TRBJ2-3 TRBV29-1 . many TGCAGCGTTGAACCCCGGGAAGTAGGTAGCACAGATACGCAGTATTTT CSVEPREVGSTDTQYF